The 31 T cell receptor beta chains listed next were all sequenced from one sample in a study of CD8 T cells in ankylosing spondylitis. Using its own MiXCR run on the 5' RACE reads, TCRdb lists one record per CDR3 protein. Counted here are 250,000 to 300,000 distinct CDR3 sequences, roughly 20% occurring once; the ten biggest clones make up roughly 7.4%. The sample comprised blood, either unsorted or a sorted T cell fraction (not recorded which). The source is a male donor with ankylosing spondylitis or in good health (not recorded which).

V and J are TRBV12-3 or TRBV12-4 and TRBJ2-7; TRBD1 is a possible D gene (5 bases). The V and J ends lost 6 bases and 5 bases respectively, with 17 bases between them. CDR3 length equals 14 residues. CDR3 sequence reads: CASSPTTRAHEQYV. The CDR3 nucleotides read TGTGCCAGCAGCCCTACAACCAGGGCCCACGAGCAGTACGTC.

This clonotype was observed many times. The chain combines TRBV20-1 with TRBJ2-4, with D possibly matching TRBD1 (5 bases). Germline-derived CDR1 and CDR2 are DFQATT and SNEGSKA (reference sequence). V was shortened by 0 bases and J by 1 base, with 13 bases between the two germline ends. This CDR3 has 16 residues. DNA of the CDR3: TGCAGTGCTAGAGATCAGGGCCCGACGGCCAAAAACATTCAGTACTTC. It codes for CSARDQGPTAKNIQYF.

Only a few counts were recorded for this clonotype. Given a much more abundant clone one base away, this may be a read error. CDR3 amino acids: CASSLGGDTDTQYF. DNA for the CDR3: TGTGCCAGCAGCTTAGGGGGGGACACAGATACGCAGTATTTT. This chain uses TRBV7-2 with TRBJ2-3; maybe TRBD2 (6 bases). Looked up from germline, CDR1 is SGHTA and CDR2 is FQGNSA. The V and J ends lost 1 base and 2 bases respectively, with 7 bases between them. CDR3 length: 14 amino acids.

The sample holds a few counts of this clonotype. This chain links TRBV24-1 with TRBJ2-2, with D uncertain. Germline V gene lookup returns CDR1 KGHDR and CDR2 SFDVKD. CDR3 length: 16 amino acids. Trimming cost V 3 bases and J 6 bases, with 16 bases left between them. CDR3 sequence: CATSDGPPAPAGELFF. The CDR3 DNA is TGTGCCACCAGTGATGGGCCACCCGCACCGGCCGGGGAGCTGTTTTTT.

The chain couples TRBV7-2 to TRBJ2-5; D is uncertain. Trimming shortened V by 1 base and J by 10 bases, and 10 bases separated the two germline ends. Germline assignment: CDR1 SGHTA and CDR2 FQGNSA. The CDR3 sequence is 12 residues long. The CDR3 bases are TGTGCCAGCAGCTTAGGTTGGCAGGACCAGTACTTC. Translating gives CASSLGWQDQYF.

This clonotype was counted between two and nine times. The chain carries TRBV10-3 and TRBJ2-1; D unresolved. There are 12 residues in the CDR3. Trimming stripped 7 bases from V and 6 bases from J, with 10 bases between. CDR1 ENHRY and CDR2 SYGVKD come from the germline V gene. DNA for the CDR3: TGTGCCATCACCTCAATGGTCAATGAGCAGTTCTTC. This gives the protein CAITSMVNEQFF.

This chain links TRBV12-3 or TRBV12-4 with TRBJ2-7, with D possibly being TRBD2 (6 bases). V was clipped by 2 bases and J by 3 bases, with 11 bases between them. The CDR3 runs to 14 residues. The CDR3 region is CASSLPRDCYEQYV. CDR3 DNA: TGTGCCAGCAGTTTACCTCGGGACTGCTACGAGCAGTACGTC.

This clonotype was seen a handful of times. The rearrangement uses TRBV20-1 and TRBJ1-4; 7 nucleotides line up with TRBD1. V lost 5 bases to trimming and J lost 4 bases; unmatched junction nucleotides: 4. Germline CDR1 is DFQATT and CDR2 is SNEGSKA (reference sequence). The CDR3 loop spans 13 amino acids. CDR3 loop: CSAAGTVNEKLFF. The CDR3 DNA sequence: TGCAGTGCTGCCGGGACAGTTAATGAAAAACTGTTTTTT.

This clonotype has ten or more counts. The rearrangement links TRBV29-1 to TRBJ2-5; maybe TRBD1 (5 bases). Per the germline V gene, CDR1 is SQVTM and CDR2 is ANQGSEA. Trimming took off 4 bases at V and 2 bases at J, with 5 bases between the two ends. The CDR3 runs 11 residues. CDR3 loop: CSVGQQETQYF. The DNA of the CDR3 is TGCAGCGTTGGACAGCAAGAGACCCAGTACTTC. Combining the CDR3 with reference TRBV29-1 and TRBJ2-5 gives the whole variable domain SAVISQKPSRDICQRGTSLTIQCQVDSQVTMMFWYRQQPGQSLTLIATANQGSEATYESGFVIDKFPISRPNLTFSTLTVSNMSPEDSSIYLCSVGQQETQYFGPGTRLLVL.

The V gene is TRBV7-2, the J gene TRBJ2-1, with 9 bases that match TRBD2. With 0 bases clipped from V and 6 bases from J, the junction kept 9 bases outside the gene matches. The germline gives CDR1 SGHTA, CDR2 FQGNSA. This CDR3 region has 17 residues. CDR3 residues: CASSLAVGGRALNEQFF. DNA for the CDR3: TGTGCCAGCAGCTTAGCGGTGGGCGGGAGGGCCCTCAATGAGCAGTTCTTC.

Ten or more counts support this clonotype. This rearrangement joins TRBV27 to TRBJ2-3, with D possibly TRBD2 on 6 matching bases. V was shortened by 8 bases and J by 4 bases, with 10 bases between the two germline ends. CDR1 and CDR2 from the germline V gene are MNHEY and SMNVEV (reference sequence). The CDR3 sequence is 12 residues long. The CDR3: CASGGDADTQYF. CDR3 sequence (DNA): TGTGCCAGCGGAGGGGACGCAGATACGCAGTATTTT.

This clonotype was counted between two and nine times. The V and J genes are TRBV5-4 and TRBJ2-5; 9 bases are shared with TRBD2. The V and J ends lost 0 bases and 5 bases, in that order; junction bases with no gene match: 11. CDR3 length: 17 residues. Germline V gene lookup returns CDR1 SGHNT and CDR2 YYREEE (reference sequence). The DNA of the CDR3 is TGTGCCAGCAGCTTGGGAGGCGCACGCGGGAGGGGTGAGACCCAGTACTTC. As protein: CASSLGGARGRGETQYF.

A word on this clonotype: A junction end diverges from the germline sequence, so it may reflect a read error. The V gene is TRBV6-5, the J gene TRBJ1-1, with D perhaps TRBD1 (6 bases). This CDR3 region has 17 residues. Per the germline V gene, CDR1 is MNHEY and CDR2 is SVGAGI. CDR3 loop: CVSSYTQGKILNTEAFF. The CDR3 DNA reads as TGTGTCAGCAGTTATACACAGGGAAAAATCTTAAACACTGAAGCTTTCTTT.

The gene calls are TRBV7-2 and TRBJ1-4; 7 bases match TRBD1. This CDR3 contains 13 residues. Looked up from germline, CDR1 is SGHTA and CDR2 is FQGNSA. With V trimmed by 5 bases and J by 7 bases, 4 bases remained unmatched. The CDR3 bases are TGTGCCAGCAGCACCGGGACAGTTGAAAAACTGTTTTTT. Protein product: CASSTGTVEKLFF.

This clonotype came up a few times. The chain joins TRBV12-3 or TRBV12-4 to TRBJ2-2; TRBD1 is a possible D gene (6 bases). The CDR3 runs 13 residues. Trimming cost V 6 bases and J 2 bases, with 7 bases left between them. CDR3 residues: CASRGANTGELFF. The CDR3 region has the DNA TGTGCCAGCAGGGGGGCAAACACCGGGGAGCTGTTTTTT.

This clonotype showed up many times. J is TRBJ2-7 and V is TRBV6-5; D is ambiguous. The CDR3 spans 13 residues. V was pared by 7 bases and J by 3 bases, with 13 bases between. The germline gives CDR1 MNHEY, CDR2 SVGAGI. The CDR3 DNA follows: TGTGCCAGCACGCTTAACTCGTACTACGAGCAGTACGTC. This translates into CASTLNSYYEQYV.

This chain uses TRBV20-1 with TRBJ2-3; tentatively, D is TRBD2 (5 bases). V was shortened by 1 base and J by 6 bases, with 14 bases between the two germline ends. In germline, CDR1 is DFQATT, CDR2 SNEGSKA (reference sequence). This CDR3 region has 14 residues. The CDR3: CSARAVTSRDTQYF. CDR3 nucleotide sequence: TGCAGTGCTAGAGCCGTCACTAGTCGGGATACGCAGTATTTT.

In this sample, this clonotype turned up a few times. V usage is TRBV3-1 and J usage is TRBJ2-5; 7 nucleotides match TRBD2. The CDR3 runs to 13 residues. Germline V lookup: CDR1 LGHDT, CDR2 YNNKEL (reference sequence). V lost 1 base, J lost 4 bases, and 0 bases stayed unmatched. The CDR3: CASSQGTRETQYF. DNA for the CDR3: TGTGCCAGCAGCCAAGGGACTAGAGAGACCCAGTACTTC.

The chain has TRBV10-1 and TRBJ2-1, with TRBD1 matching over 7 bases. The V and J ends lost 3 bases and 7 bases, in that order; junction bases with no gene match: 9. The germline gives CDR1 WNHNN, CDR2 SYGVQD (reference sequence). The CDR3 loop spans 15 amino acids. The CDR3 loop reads CASSDRQGGWNEQFF. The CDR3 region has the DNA TGCGCCAGCAGTGACCGACAGGGTGGTTGGAATGAGCAGTTCTTC.

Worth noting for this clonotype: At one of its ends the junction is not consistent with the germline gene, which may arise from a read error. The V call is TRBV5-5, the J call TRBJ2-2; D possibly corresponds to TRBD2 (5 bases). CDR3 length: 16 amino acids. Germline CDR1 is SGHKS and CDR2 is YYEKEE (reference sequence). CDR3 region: CASSFGPYPGTGELLF. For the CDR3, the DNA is TGTGCCAGCAGCTTCGGACCCTACCCTGGCACCGGGGAGCTGCTTTTT.

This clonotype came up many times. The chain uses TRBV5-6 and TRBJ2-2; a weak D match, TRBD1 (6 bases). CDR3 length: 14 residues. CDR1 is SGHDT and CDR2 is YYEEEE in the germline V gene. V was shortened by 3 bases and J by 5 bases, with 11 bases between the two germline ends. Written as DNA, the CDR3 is TGTGCCAGCAGCTCGGGCACAGGGACCGGGGAGCTGTTTTTT. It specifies CASSSGTGTGELFF.

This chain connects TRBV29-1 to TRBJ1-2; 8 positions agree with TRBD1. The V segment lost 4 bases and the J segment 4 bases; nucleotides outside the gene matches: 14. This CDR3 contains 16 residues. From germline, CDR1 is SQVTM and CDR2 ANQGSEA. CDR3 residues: CSVVWTGQGWGYGYTF. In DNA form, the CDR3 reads TGCAGCGTTGTTTGGACAGGGCAGGGATGGGGCTATGGCTACACCTTC. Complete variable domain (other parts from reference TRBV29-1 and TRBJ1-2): SAVISQKPSRDICQRGTSLTIQCQVDSQVTMMFWYRQQPGQSLTLIATANQGSEATYESGFVIDKFPISRPNLTFSTLTVSNMSPEDSSIYLCSVVWTGQGWGYGYTFGSGTRLTVV.

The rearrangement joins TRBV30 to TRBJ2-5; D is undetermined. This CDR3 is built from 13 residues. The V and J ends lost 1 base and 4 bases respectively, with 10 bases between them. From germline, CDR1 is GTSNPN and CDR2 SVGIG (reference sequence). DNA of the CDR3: TGTGCCTGGAGTGCCGGCAACGGAGAGACCCAGTACTTC. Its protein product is CAWSAGNGETQYF.

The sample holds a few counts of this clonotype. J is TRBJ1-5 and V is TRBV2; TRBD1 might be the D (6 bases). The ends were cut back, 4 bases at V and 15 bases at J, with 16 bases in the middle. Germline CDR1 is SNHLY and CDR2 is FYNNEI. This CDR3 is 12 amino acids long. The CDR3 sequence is CASSATSGEMHF. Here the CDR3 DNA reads TGTGCCAGCAGTGCCACGTCAGGGGAAATGCATTTT.

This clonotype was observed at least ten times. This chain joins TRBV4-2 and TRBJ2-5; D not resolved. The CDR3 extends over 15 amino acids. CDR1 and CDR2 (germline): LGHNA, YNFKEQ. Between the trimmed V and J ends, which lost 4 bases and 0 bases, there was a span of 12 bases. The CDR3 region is CASSPSVSHQETQYF. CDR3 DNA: TGTGCCAGCAGCCCCTCCGTGTCGCACCAAGAGACCCAGTACTTC.

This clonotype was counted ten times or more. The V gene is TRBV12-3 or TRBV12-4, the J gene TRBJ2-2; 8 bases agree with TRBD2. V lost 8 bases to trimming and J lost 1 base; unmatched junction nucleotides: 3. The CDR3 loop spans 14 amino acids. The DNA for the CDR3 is TGTGCCAGCCATAGCGGGGTGAACACCGGGGAGCTGTTTTTT. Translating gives CASHSGVNTGELFF.

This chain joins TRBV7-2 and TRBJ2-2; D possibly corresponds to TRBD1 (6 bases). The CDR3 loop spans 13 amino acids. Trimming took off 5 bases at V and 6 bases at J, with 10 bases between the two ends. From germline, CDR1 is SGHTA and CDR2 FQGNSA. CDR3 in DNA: TGTGCCAGCAGCCTACAGGGTTCCGGGGAGCTGTTTTTT. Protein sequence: CASSLQGSGELFF.

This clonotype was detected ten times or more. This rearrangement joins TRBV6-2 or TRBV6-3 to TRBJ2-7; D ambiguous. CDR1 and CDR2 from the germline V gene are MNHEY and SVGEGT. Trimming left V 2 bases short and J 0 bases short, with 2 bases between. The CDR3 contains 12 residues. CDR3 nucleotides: TGTGCCAGCAGTTACAGCTCCTACGAGCAGTACGTC. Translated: CASSYSSYEQYV.

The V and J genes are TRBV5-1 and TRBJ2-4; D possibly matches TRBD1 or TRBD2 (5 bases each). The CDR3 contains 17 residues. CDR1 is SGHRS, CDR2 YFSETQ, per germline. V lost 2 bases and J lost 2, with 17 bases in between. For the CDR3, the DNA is TGCGCCAGCAGCTTCTCGGGTCCCGGGGCAACCAAAAACATTCAGTACTTC. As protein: CASSFSGPGATKNIQYF.

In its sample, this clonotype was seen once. The CDR3 DNA sequence: TGTGCCAGCAGCGGCCCCCAGGTCGGGGAGCTGTTTTTT. This translates into CASSGPQVGELFF. The genes are TRBV4-2 and TRBJ2-2; D remains ambiguous. The CDR3 runs to 13 residues. CDR1 and CDR2 from the germline V gene are LGHNA and YNFKEQ. V was shortened by 5 bases and J by 7 bases, with 11 bases between the two germline ends.

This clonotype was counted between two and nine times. The DNA of the CDR3 is TGTGCCAGCAGTCCCTTCTCCTATAATTCACCCCTCCACTTT. Translated: CASSPFSYNSPLHF. The rearrangement links TRBV6-1 to TRBJ1-6; D unclear. Germline V gives CDR1 MNHNS, CDR2 SASEGT. The length of the CDR3 is 14 residues. V was trimmed by 5 bases and J by 0 bases, leaving 5 bases between them.